Presented here are 32 T cell receptor beta chains from one specimen sequenced in a study of shared T cell receptors in the human thymus. The assay was immunoSEQ multiplex PCR, and TCRdb's table has in-frame clones only and misses some. The sample yields hundreds of thousands of clones, more than 75% seen once. Separately, the same data were catalogued under a study of human thymus T cells.

Sequencing was carried out using thymocytes. Every receptor here comes from a boy under two years old with a congenital heart defect.

This clone was detected only once. The rearrangement uses TRBV4-3 and TRBJ2-1; 10 positions match TRBD2. V lost 4 bases and J lost 5; bases outside the gene matches: 2. Germline CDR1 LGHNA, CDR2 YSLEER. The CDR3 contains 14 residues. CDR3 sequence: CASSPGLADNEQFF. Written as DNA, the CDR3 is TGCGCCAGCAGCCCCGGACTAGCGGACAATGAGCAGTTCTTC.

The chain joins TRBV7-9 to TRBJ2-7; TRBD2 agrees at 10 bases. From germline, CDR1 is SEHNR and CDR2 FQNEAQ (reference sequence). The CDR3 is 14 residues long. The junction had 7 bases not matched to a gene; V was cut back by 6 bases and J by 5 bases. CDR3 sequence (DNA): TGTGCCAGCAGTGCTAGCGGGAGACAAAACGAGCAGTACTTC. It specifies CASSASGRQNEQYF.

The V gene is TRBV30, the J gene TRBJ2-1; 9 bases match TRBD2. The CDR3 extends over 17 amino acids. Germline V gene sequence: CDR1 GTSNPN, CDR2 SVGIG (reference sequence). Trimming cost V 0 bases and J 6 bases; bases outside gene matches: 12. This CDR3 is CAWSVGLAGRPLNEQFF. The DNA for the CDR3 is TGTGCCTGGAGTGTCGGCCTAGCGGGAAGGCCGCTCAATGAGCAGTTCTTC.

The gene calls are TRBV4-1 and TRBJ2-2, with 7 bases lining up with TRBD2. Germline V lookup: CDR1 MGHRA, CDR2 YSYEKL. J lost 4 bases, V lost 10 bases, and 18 bases had no gene match. This CDR3 is 17 amino acids long. The chain's CDR3 is CATTNGASGGPTGELFF. In DNA, the CDR3 is TGCGCCACCACAAATGGGGCTAGCGGAGGGCCCACCGGGGAGCTGTTTTTT.

The chain recombines TRBV28 with TRBJ2-7; D is possibly TRBD2 (5 bases). There are 14 residues in the CDR3. Trimming removed 3 bases at V and 2 bases at J, with 11 bases between. Per the germline V gene, CDR1 is MDHEN and CDR2 is SYDVKM. The CDR3 is CASSFGVVAYEQYF. The CDR3 region has the DNA TGTGCCAGCAGTTTCGGGGTTGTGGCCTACGAGCAGTACTTC.

V and J are TRBV6-6 and TRBJ2-5; 11 positions match TRBD1. The J call may be in error: the DNA end matches TRBJ2-7 better. The germline V gene encodes CDR1 MNHNY and CDR2 SVGAGI (reference sequence). The CDR3 runs 14 residues. DNA for the CDR3: TGTGCCAGCAGTAGGGACAGGGGGAGCTACGAGCAGTACTTC. This codes for CASSRDRGSYEQYF.

The chain joins TRBV4-2 to TRBJ2-2; TRBD2 matches 8 bases. V dropped 3 bases and J dropped 3; count of bases not matched to a gene: 9. Germline CDR1 reads LGHNA; CDR2 reads YNFKEQ. The CDR3 totals 17 residues. The CDR3 nucleotides read TGTGCCAGCAGCCAGGCGGCGAGGACTAGCTACACCGGGGAGCTGTTTTTT. Encoded protein: CASSQAARTSYTGELFF.

The chain couples TRBV19 to TRBJ1-1; D unclear. With 5 bases removed from V and 0 bases from J, the gap between germline ends came to 13 bases. The CDR3 contains 15 residues. Looked up from germline, CDR1 is LNHDA and CDR2 is SQIVND (reference sequence). In DNA form, the CDR3 reads TGTGCCAGTAGTGCACCCGGGAGTATGAACACTGAAGCTTTCTTT. As protein: CASSAPGSMNTEAFF. Supplemented by reference TRBV19 and TRBJ1-1, the full variable domain reads DGGITQSPKYLFRKEGQNVTLSCEQNLNHDAMYWYRQDPGQGLRLIYYSQIVNDFQKGDIAEGYSVSREKKESFPLTVTSAQKNPTAFYLCASSAPGSMNTEAFFGQGTRLTVV.

The genes are TRBV5-5 and TRBJ2-3; 11 bases are a match to TRBD2. Unmatched junction bases numbered 6, after V lost 4 bases and J lost 2 bases. The CDR3 runs 16 residues. The germline CDR1 and CDR2 sequences are SGHKS and YYEKEE (reference sequence). This chain's CDR3 is CASSHTSGRFTDTQYF. The CDR3 DNA is TGTGCCAGCAGCCACACTAGCGGGAGATTCACAGATACGCAGTATTTT.

The chain joins TRBV14 to TRBJ2-5; D is unclear. The ends were cut back, 0 bases at V and 5 bases at J, with 7 bases in the middle. Germline V gives CDR1 SGHDN, CDR2 FVKESK. The CDR3 extends over 13 amino acids. In DNA, the CDR3 is TGTGCCAGCAGCCAAGAACTGGAGGAGACCCAGTACTTC. It yields the protein CASSQELEETQYF.

V gene TRBV6-1 combines with J gene TRBJ2-3; 10 positions agree with TRBD2. Germline CDR1 reads MNHNS; CDR2 reads SASEGT. V was pared by 7 bases and J by 4 bases, with 5 bases of the junction left unmatched. CDR3 length: 14 residues. The CDR3 DNA follows: TGTGCCAGCAATGGAGCGGGAGGGGCAGATACGCAGTATTTT. Translating gives CASNGAGGADTQYF.

For this clone: This CDR3 is also generated by other DNA sequences in the sample. This rearrangement joins TRBV28 to TRBJ1-1; maybe TRBD1 (5 bases). Germline CDR1 is MDHEN and CDR2 is SYDVKM. The V end lost 7 bases, the J end lost 8 bases, and 11 bases lay between the germline ends. The CDR3 sequence is 11 residues long. This CDR3 is CASTPGGEAFF. The DNA for the CDR3 is TGTGCCAGCACCCCTGGGGGGGAAGCTTTCTTT.

The rearrangement uses TRBV14 and TRBJ2-1; 7 bases map to TRBD1. Germline CDR1 reads SGHDN; CDR2 reads FVKESK. The V and J ends lost 3 bases and 6 bases, in that order; junction bases with no gene match: 11. CDR3 length: 16 residues. The CDR3 here is CASSQAGTVPVNEQFF. For the CDR3, the DNA is TGTGCCAGCAGCCAGGCCGGGACAGTACCCGTCAATGAGCAGTTCTTC.

This chain uses TRBV19 with TRBJ2-5; perhaps TRBD1 as D (5 bases). This CDR3 has 14 amino acids. From germline, CDR1 is LNHDA and CDR2 SQIVND (reference sequence). The germline V and J ends were trimmed by 5 bases and 5 bases, with 15 bases remaining between them. The CDR3 region is CASSPQVASETQYF. The CDR3, as DNA: TGTGCCAGTAGTCCACAGGTCGCTTCGGAGACCCAGTACTTC.

This chain connects TRBV5-4 to TRBJ2-2, with D perhaps matching TRBD2 (6 bases). Germline CDR1 SGHNT, CDR2 YYREEE (reference sequence). V lost 0 bases to trimming and J lost 7 bases, with 7 bases between them. CDR3 size: 13 residues. In DNA, the CDR3 is TGTGCCAGCAGCTTGGTGGGGGGCGGGGAGCTGTTTTTT. Encoded protein: CASSLVGGGELFF.

This chain links TRBV27 with TRBJ2-7; TRBD1 matches 9 bases. Per germline, CDR1 MNHEY and CDR2 SMNVEV (reference sequence). The CDR3 is made up of 15 amino acids. Trimming cost V 5 bases and J 5 bases; bases outside gene matches: 10. The CDR3 DNA sequence: TGTGCCAGCAGTACGGGACAGGGTCTTCTCCACGAGCAGTACTTC. It codes for CASSTGQGLLHEQYF.

This chain joins TRBV4-1 and TRBJ2-4; 11 bases map to TRBD2. Germline V gene lookup returns CDR1 MGHRA and CDR2 YSYEKL. There are 17 residues in the CDR3. J gave up 6 bases and V 3 bases, and 10 bases lay outside the gene matches. CDR3 nucleotide sequence: TGCGCCAGCAGCCAGGCTAGCGGGGGGACCGGGGTAAACATTCAGTACTTC. It is translated as CASSQASGGTGVNIQYF.

V gene TRBV10-1 combines with J gene TRBJ2-7; 7 bases are shared with TRBD2. The V and J ends lost 6 bases and 4 bases, in that order; junction bases with no gene match: 18. Germline lookup yields CDR1 WNHNN and CDR2 SYGVQD (reference sequence). This CDR3 is built from 17 residues. CDR3 sequence reads: CASSSPGPKRGSYEQYF. In DNA form, the CDR3 reads TGCGCCAGCAGCTCCCCGGGGCCCAAGCGGGGTTCATACGAGCAGTACTTC.

The chain carries TRBV7-2 and TRBJ2-3; 7 bases align to TRBD2. V was clipped by 5 bases and J by 6 bases; unmatched bases: 14. Germline-derived CDR1 and CDR2 are SGHTA and FQGNSA. CDR3 size: 16 residues. In DNA form, the CDR3 reads TGTGCCAGCAGCACCCTTTGCGGGAGAGCCGTCGATACGCAGTATTTT. Translating it yields CASSTLCGRAVDTQYF.

The rearrangement joins TRBV11-2 to TRBJ1-1, with D possibly TRBD1 on 5 matching bases. CDR1 is SGHAT and CDR2 is FQNNGV in the germline V gene. The V end was cut by 0 bases, the J end by 0 bases, with 17 bases between. This CDR3 spans 18 amino acids. The CDR3 region has the DNA TGTGCCAGCAGCTTAGATCACGACAGAAGAACACTGAACACTGAAGCTTTCTTT. Its protein is CASSLDHDRRTLNTEAFF.

The rearrangement uses TRBV25-1 and TRBJ2-3; 11 bases map to TRBD2. This CDR3 has 17 residues. Germline V gene sequence: CDR1 MGHDK, CDR2 SYGVNS. V gave up 7 bases and J gave up 5 bases; unmatched junction bases: 14. The CDR3 loop is CASTRGTSGPKGDTQYF. CDR3 sequence (DNA): TGTGCCAGCACCCGGGGGACTAGCGGACCCAAGGGAGATACGCAGTATTTT.

The chain has TRBV5-1 and TRBJ2-7; 7 nucleotides align to TRBD1. Unmatched junction bases numbered 5, after V lost 0 bases and J lost 5 bases. Looked up from germline, CDR1 is SGHRS and CDR2 is YFSETQ. This CDR3 comprises 14 residues. The CDR3 spells CASSLVGDRNEQYF. CDR3 nucleotide sequence: TGCGCCAGCAGCTTGGTGGGGGACAGAAACGAGCAGTACTTC.

The chain employs TRBV5-6 and TRBJ1-4, with 9 nucleotides matching TRBD1. The CDR3 sequence is 14 residues long. Losses at the gene ends were 0 bases for V and 12 bases for J; bases not matched to a gene: 6. Germline-derived CDR1 and CDR2 are SGHDT and YYEEEE. DNA for the CDR3: TGTGCCAGCAGCTTGGGACAGGGGGGAAAGGAACTGTTTTTT. Its protein is CASSLGQGGKELFF.

The chain employs TRBV29-1 and TRBJ2-5; 7 positions agree with TRBD2. This CDR3 spans 18 amino acids. Germline CDR1 SQVTM, CDR2 ANQGSEA. V shed 6 bases and J 1 base; nucleotides not matched to a gene: 20. The CDR3 here is CSVPPSSGEPSLQETQYF. CDR3 in DNA: TGCAGCGTCCCCCCCTCCAGCGGGGAGCCTAGCCTCCAAGAGACCCAGTACTTC.

The V call is TRBV4-3, the J call TRBJ2-7; tentatively, D is TRBD1 (6 bases). The CDR3 contains 15 residues. Germline assignment: CDR1 LGHNA and CDR2 YSLEER. V was cut by 1 base and J by 3 bases, with 13 bases left in between. As DNA, the CDR3 is TGCGCCAGCAGCCAAGCTGGGGGCCCTAACTACGAGCAGTACTTC. Its protein product is CASSQAGGPNYEQYF.

The chain employs TRBV11-3 and TRBJ2-1, with D possibly being TRBD2 (6 bases). This CDR3 comprises 18 residues. With 3 bases removed from V and 4 bases from J, the gap between germline ends came to 22 bases. Germline V lookup: CDR1 SGHNT, CDR2 YENEEA. This chain's CDR3 is CASSFTPGERAEYNEQFF. CDR3 coding DNA: TGTGCCAGCAGCTTTACCCCCGGGGAGCGGGCGGAATACAATGAGCAGTTCTTC. Complete variable domain (other parts from reference TRBV11-3 and TRBJ2-1): EAGVVQSPRYKIIEKKQPVAFWCNPISGHNTLYWYLQNLGQGPELLIRYENEEAVDDSQLPKDRFSAERLKGVDSTLKIQPAELGDSAVYLCASSFTPGERAEYNEQFFGPGTRLTVL.

The V and J genes are TRBV28 and TRBJ1-2; 7 bases align to TRBD1. The J segment lost 6 bases and the V segment lost 7 bases, leaving 5 bases of the junction unmatched. Germline V CDR1 and CDR2: MDHEN, SYDVKM. The CDR3 runs to 12 residues. DNA of the CDR3: TGTGCCAGCACCTCCGACAGGGATGGCTACACCTTC. Translated: CASTSDRDGYTF.

The rearrangement uses TRBV7-9 and TRBJ2-7, with D possibly being TRBD1 (6 bases). This CDR3 is 12 amino acids long. The V and J ends lost 8 bases and 5 bases respectively, with 13 bases between them. Germline-derived CDR1 and CDR2 are SEHNR and FQNEAQ (reference sequence). CDR3 residues: CASQAGAHEQYF. DNA for the CDR3: TGTGCCAGCCAAGCAGGGGCCCACGAGCAGTACTTC.

The genes are TRBV6-5 and TRBJ2-1; 8 positions match TRBD2. The CDR3 spans 14 residues. The ends lost 10 bases at V and 5 bases at J; junction bases unmatched: 10. Germline V gene data show CDR1 as MNHEY and CDR2 as SVGAGI. CDR3 in DNA: TGTGCCACCGGATTGGCACTAGCGGACAATGAGCAGTTCTTC. This encodes CATGLALADNEQFF.

The chain combines TRBV7-2 with TRBJ2-7, with 8 bases lining up with TRBD2. The CDR3 contains 15 residues. In germline, CDR1 is SGHTA, CDR2 FQGNSA. V trimming: 5 bases; J trimming: 0 bases; junction bases outside the gene matches: 6. The CDR3 nucleotides read TGTGCCAGCAGCGCGGGACTAGGGAGCTCCTACGAGCAGTACTTC. Encoded protein: CASSAGLGSSYEQYF.

The chain combines TRBV11-2 with TRBJ2-7; D perhaps matches TRBD1 (6 bases). This CDR3 spans 17 amino acids. V lost 0 bases and J 1 base, leaving 16 bases between the germline ends. CDR1 is SGHAT and CDR2 is FQNNGV in the germline V gene. The CDR3 reads CASSLEGDAGDSYEQYF. CDR3 sequence (DNA): TGTGCCAGCAGCTTAGAGGGGGACGCAGGGGATTCCTACGAGCAGTACTTC.

The chain employs TRBV4-3 and TRBJ1-5, with D possibly matching TRBD1 (5 bases). The V gene lost 2 bases and the J gene lost 8 bases, with 16 bases spanning the gap. Germline loops: CDR1 LGHNA, CDR2 YSLEER. The CDR3 runs 15 residues. The CDR3 sequence: CASSQSRQGGKPQHF. The CDR3 nucleotides read TGCGCCAGCAGCCAATCCCGGCAGGGCGGGAAGCCCCAGCATTTT.